The entry below describes one T cell receptor beta chain. This clonotype was seen more than once but under ten times. It lacks a known antigen. Base-call qualities are not available, and no considerably larger clone is one nucleotide away. The CDR3 sequence holds 15 residues, the cysteine and phenylalanine included. The read is trimmed to its CDR3 DNA, 45 bases read in frame from base 1. Here V drops 4 bases and J drops 3 bases, and the junction holds 6 bases not matched to any gene. CDR1 and CDR2 were assigned from the germline V gene as ENHRY and SYGVKD. These data are taken from a study of response to subunit inactivated influenza vaccine (dated by TCRdb to 2017 to 2018). Broadly, across the study: Deep quantitative T cell receptor repertoire profiling was used in the study to track responses to a trivalent subunit inactivated influenza vaccine.

The paper as a whole reports these results and caveats: According to the authors, only a limited number of new T cells may be recruited by each seasonal influenza vaccination.

The library was prepared using RT-PCR. The instrument was an Illumina HiSeq 2500. TCRdb's own reprocessing of the public reads used fastp at Q25 and MiXCR and kept productive beta chains. For every CDR3 protein sequence, its rows merge into one entry that carries the most common genes and DNA. The sample table lists roughly 570,000 distinct CDR3 sequences, about 14% of them with a count of one. Over 8.5% of the sample comes from the top ten. The sequence was obtained from a man aged 45-65 years who received an inactivated influenza vaccine. Donor details come from another sample of the same person, matched by shared clones. The input for sequencing was PBMCs from blood, taken less than 13 days after vaccination. Recombination linked TRBV10-3 to TRBJ2-1; 7 central bases correspond to TRBD2. The CDR3 reads CAISVGGNVYNEQFF. The nucleotides are TGTGCCATCAGTGTGGGGGGGAATGTCTACAATGAGCAGTTCTTC.